This T cell receptor beta chain appears in the sequencing data of a study of patients and donors after allogeneic stem cell transplantation. CDR3 length: 14 residues. The junction had 9 bases not matched to a gene; V was cut back by 3 bases and J by 7 bases. The germline V gene encodes CDR1 SEHNR and CDR2 FQNEAQ (reference sequence). This clonotype was detected only a few times. From the RT-PCR reads, TCRdb called clonotypes with MiXCR, one entry per CDR3 protein. The sample holds approximately 160,000 distinct CDR3 sequences, about 29% seen once. Sample: blood, either unsorted or a sorted T cell fraction (not recorded which). V is TRBV7-9 and J is TRBJ2-7; TRBD2 matches 7 bases. The clonotype was recovered from a human donor who was either an allogeneic HSCT recipient or a stem cell or donor lymphocyte infusion donor (not recorded which). It is not recorded whose cells these are; they may come from a transplant donor. The CDR3 reads CASSFAGTKWEQYF. The CDR3 DNA sequence: TGTGCCAGCAGCTTTGCCGGGACTAAATGGGAGCAGTACTTC.